The T cell receptor (beta chain) described here comes from a study of shared clonotypes between healthy human individuals. Findings and caveats of the study: Larger richness was generally estimated for naive than memory subsets.

Naive CD8 cells lacked CD45RO, underwent positive selection for CCR7 and left out terminally differentiated effector memory CD45RA+ cells. On this clone itself: The antigen is undetermined.

Sequencing was performed with immunoSEQ multiplex PCR; in TCRdb, only in-frame clones are kept and a portion is missing. The sample includes almost 700,000 clones, roughly nine tenths of them seen just once. Looked up from germline, CDR1 is MNHEY and CDR2 is SMNVEV (reference sequence). Between the trimmed V and J ends, which lost 2 bases and 4 bases, there was a span of 15 bases. This CDR3 region has 15 residues. Sequencing input: naive CD8+ T cells sorted from blood. The source of this sequence is a man aged 25 to 40 in good health. This chain links TRBV27 with TRBJ2-7; D is unresolved. The CDR3 coding sequence is TGTGCCAGCAGTTTAGCAAACGCAGCGCCTTACGAGCAGTACTTC. Its protein is CASSLANAAPYEQYF.